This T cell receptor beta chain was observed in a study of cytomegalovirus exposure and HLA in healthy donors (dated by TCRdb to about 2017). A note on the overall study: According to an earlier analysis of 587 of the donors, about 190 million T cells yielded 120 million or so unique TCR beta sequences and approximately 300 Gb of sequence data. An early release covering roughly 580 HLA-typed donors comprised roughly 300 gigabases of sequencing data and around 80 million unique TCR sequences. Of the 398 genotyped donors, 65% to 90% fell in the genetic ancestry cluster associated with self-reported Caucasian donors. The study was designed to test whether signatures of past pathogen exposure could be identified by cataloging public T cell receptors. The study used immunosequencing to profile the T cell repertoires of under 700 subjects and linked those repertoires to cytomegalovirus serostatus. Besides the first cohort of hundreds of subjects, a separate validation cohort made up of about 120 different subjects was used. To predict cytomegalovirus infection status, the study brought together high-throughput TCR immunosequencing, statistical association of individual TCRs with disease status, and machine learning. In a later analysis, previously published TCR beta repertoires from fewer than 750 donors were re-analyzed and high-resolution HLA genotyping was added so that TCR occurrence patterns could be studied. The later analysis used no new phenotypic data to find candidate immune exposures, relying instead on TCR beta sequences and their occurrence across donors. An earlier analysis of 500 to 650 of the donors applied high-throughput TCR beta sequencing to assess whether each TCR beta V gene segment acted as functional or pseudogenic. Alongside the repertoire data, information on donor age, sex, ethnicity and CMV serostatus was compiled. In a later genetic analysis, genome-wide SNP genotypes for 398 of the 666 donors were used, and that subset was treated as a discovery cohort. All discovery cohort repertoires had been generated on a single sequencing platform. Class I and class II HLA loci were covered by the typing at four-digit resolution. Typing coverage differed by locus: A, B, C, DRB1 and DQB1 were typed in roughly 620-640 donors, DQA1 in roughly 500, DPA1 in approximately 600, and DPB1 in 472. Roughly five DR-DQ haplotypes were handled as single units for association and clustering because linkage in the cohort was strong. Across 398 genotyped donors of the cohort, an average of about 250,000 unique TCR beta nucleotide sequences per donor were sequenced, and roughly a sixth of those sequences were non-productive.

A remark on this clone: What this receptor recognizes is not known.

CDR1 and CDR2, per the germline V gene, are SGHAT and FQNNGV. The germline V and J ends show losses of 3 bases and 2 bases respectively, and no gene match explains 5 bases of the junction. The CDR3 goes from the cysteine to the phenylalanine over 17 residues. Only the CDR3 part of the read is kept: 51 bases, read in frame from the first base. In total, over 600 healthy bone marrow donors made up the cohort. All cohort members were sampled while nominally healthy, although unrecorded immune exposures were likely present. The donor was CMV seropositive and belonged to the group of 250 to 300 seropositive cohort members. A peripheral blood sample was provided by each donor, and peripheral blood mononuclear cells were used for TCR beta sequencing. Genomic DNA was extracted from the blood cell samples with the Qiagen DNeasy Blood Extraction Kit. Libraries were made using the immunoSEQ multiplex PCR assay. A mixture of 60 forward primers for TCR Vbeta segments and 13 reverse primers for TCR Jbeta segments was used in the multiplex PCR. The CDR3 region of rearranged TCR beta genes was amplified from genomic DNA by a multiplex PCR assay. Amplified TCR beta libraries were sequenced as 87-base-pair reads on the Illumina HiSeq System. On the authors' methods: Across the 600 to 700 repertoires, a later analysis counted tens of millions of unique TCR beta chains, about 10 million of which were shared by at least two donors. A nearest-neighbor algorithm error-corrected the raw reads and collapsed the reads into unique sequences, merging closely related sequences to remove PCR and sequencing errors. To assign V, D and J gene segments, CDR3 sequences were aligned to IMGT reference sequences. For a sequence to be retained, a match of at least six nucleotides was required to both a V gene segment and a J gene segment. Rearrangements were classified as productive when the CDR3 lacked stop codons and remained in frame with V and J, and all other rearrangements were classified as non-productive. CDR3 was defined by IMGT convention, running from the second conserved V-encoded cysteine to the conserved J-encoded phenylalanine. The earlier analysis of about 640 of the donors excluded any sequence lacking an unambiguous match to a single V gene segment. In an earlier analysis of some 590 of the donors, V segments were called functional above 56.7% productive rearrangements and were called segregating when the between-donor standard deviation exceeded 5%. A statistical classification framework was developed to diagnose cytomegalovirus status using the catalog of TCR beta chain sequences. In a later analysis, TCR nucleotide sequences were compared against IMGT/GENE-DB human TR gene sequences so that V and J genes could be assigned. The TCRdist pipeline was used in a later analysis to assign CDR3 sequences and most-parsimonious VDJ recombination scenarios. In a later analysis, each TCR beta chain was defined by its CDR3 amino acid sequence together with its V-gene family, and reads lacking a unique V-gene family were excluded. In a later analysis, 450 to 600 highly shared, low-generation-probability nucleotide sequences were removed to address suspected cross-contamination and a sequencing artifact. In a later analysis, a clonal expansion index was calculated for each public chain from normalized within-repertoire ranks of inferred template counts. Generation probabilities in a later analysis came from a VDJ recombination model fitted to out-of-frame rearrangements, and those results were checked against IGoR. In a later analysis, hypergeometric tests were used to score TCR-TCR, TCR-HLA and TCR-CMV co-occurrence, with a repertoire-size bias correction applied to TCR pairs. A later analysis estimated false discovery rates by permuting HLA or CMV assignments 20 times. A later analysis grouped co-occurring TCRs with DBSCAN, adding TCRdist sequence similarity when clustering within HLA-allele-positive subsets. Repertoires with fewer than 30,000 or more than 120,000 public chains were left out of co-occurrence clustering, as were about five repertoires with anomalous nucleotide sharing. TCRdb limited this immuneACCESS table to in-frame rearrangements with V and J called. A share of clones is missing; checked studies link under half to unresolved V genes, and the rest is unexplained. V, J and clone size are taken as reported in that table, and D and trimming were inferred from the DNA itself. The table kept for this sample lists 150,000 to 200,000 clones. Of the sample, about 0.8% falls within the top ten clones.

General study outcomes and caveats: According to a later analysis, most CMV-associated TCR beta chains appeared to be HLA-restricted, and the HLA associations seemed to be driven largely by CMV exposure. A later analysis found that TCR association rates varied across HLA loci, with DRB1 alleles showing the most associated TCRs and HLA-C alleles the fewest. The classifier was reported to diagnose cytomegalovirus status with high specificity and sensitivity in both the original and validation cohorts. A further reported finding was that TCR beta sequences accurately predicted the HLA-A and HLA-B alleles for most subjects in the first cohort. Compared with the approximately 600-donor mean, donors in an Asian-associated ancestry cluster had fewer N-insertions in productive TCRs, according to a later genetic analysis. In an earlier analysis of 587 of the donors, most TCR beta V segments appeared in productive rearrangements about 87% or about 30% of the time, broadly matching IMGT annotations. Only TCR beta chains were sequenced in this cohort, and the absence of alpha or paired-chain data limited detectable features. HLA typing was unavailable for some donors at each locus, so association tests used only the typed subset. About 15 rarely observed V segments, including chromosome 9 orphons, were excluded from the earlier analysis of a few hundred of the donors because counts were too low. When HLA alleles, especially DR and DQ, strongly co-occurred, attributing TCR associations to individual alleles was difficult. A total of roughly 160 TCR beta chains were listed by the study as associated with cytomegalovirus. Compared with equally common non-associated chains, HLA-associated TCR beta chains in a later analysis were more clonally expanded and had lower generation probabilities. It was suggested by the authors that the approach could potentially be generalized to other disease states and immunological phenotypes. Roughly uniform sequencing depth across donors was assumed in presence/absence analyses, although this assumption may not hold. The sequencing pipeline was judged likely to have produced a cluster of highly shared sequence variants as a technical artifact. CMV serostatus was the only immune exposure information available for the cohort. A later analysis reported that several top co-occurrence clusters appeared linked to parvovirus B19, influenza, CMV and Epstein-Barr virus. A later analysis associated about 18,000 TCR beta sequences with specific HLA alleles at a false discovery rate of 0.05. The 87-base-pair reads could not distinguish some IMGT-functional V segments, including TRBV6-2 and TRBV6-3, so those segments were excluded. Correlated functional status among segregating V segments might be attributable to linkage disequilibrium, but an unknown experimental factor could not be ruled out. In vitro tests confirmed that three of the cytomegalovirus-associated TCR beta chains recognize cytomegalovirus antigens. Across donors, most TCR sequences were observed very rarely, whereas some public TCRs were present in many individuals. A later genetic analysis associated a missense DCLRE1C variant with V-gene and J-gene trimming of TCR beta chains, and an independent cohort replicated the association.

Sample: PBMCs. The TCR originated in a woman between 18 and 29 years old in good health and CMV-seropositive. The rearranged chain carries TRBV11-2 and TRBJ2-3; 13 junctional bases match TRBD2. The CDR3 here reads CASSFLTSGGITDTQYF. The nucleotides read TGTGCCAGCAGCTTCCTGACTAGCGGGGGGATCACAGATACGCAGTATTTT.